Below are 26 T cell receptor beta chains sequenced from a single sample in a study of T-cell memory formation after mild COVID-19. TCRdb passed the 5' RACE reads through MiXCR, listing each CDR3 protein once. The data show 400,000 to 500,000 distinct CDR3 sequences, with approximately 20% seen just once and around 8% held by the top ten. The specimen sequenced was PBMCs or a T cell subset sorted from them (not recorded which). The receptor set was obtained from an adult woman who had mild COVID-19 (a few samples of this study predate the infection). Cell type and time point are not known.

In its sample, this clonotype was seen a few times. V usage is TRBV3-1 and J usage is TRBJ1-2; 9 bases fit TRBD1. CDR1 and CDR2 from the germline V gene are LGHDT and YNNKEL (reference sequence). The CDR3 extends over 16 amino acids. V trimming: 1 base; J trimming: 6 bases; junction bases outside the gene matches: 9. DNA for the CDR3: TGTGCCAGCAGCCAAGCATCGACAGGGGGGAGAGATGGCTACACCTTC. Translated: CASSQASTGGRDGYTF.

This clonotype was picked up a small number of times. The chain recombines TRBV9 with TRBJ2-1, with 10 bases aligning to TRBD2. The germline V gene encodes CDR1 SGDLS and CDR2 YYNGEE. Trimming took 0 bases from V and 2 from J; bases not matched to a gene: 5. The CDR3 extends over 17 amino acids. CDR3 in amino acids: CASSVGLAGVTYNEQFF. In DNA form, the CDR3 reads TGTGCCAGCAGCGTAGGGCTAGCGGGAGTGACCTACAATGAGCAGTTCTTC.

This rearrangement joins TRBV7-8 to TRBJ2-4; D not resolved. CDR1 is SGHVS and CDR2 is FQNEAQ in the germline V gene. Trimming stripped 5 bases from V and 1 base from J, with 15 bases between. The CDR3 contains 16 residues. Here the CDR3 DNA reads TGTGCCAGCAGCCCCTTTCCGGAAACGGCCAAAAACATTCAGTACTTC. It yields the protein CASSPFPETAKNIQYF.

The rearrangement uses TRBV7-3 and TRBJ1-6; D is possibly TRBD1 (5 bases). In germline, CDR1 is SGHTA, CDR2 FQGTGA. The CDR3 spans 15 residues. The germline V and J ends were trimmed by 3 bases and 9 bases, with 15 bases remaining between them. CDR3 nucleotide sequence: TGTGCCAGCAGCTTGCTGACAGTGGGAGGTTCACCCCTCCACTTT. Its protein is CASSLLTVGGSPLHF.

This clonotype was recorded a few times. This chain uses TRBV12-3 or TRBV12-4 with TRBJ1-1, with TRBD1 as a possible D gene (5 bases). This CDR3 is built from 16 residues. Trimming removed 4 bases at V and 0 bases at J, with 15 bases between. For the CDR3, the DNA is TGTGCCAGCAGTTACGGGGGGTCTCGAATGAACACTGAAGCTTTCTTT. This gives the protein CASSYGGSRMNTEAFF.

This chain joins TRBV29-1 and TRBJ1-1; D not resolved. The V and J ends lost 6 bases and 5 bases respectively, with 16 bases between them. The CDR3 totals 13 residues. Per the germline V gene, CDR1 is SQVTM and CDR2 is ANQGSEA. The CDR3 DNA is TGCAGCGTAGGAGGACTCCTCGGGACTGAAGCTTTCTTT. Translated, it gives CSVGGLLGTEAFF.

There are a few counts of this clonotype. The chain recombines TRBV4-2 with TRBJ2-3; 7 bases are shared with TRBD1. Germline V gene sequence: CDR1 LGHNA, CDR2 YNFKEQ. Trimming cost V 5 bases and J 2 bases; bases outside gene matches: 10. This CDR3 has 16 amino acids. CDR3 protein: CASSWEPGQITDTQYF. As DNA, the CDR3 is TGTGCCAGCAGCTGGGAACCGGGACAGATCACAGATACGCAGTATTTT.

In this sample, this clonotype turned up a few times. DNA of the CDR3: TGCAGCGCTTCATCCCTGGGGGCCTCTGAGAGCGTGAGCACTGAAGCTTTCTTT. The encoded protein is CSASSLGASESVSTEAFF. The chain has TRBV29-1 and TRBJ1-1, with a possible D match to TRBD1 (6 bases). The CDR3 consists of 18 residues. Trimming left V 7 bases short and J 4 bases short, with 31 bases between. The germline V gene has CDR1 SQVTM and CDR2 ANQGSEA.

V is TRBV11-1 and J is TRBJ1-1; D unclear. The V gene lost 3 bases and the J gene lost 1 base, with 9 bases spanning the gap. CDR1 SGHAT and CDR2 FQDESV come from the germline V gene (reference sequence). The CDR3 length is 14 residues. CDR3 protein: CASSFGKQNTEAFF. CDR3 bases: TGTGCCAGCAGCTTCGGAAAGCAGAACACTGAAGCTTTCTTT.

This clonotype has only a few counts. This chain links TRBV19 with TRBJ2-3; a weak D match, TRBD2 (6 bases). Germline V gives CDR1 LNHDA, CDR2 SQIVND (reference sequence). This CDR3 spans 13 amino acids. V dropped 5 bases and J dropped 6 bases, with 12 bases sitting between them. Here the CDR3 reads CASSLAVEDTQYF. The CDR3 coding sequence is TGTGCCAGTAGTTTAGCGGTTGAGGATACGCAGTATTTT.

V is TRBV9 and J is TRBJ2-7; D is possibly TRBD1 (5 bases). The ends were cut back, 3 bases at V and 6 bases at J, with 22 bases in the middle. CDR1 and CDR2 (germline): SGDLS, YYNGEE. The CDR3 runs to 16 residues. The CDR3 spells CASSADLRVRKAEQYF. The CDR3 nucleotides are TGTGCCAGCAGCGCGGACCTCAGGGTTCGGAAAGCCGAGCAGTACTTC.

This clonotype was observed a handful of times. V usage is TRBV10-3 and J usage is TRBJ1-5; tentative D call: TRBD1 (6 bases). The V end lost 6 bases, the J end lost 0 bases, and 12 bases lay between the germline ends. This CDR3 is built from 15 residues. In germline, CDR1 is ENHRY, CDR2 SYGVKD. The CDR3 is CAISRDKYSNQPQHF. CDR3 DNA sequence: TGTGCCATCAGCCGGGACAAGTATAGCAATCAGCCCCAGCATTTT.

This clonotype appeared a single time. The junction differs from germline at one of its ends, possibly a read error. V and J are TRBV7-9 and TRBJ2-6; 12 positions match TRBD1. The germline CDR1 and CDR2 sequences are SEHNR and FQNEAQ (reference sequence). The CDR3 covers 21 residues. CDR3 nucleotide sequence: TGTGCCAGCAGCCTAGCCGGGACAGGGGGCGCGGTATCTTCTGGGGCCAACGTCCTGACTTTC. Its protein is CASSLAGTGGAVSSGANVLTF.

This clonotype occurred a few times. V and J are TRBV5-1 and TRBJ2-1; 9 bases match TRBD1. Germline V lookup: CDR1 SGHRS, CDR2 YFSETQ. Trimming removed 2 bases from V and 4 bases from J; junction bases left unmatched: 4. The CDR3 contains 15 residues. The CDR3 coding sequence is TGCGCCAGCAGCTTTGGGGACAGGGTATACAATGAGCAGTTCTTC. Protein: CASSFGDRVYNEQFF.

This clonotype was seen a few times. The CDR3: CASSDDRAQETQYF. The CDR3 DNA sequence: TGTGCCAGCAGCGACGACAGAGCCCAAGAGACCCAGTACTTC. The chain carries TRBV7-9 and TRBJ2-5; a possible D gene is TRBD1 (5 bases). V was pared by 5 bases and J by 1 base, with 11 bases between. Germline-derived CDR1 and CDR2 are SEHNR and FQNEAQ (reference sequence). This CDR3 contains 14 residues.

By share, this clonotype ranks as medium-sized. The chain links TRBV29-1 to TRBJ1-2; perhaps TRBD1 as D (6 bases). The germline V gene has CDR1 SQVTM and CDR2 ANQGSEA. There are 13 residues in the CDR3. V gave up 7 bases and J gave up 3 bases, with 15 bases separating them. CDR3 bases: TGCAGCGCTGGAACAGGGATTCACTATGGCTACACCTTC. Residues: CSAGTGIHYGYTF.

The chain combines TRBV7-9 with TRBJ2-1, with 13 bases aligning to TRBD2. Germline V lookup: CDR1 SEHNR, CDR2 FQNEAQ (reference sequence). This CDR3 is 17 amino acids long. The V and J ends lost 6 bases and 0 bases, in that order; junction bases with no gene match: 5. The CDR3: CASRRTSGGFSYNEQFF. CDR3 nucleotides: TGTGCCAGCAGGCGGACTAGCGGGGGTTTCTCCTACAATGAGCAGTTCTTC.

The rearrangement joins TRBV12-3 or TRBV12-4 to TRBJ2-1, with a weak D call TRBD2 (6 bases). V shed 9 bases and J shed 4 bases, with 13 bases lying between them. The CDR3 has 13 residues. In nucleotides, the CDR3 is TGTGCCAGTAAGGCGGGAAGGTACAATGAGCAGTTCTTC. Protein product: CASKAGRYNEQFF.

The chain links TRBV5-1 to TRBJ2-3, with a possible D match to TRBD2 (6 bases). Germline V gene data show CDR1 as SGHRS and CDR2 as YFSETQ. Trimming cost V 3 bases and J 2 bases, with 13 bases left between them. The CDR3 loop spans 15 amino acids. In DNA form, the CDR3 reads TGCGCCAGCAGCTACGAGGGACTTATCACAGATACGCAGTATTTT. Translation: CASSYEGLITDTQYF.

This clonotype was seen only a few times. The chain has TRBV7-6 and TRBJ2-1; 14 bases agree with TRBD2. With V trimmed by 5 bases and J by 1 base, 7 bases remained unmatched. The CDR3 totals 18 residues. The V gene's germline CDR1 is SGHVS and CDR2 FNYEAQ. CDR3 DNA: TGTGCCAGCAGCCCGGGACTAGCGGGGGAGCCTTCCTACAATGAGCAGTTCTTC. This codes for CASSPGLAGEPSYNEQFF.

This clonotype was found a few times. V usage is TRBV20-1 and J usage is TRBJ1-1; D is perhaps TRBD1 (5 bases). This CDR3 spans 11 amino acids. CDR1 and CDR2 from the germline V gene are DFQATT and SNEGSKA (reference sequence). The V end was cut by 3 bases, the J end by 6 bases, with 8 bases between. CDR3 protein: CSASWGPEAFF. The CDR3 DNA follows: TGCAGTGCTAGTTGGGGCCCTGAAGCTTTCTTT.

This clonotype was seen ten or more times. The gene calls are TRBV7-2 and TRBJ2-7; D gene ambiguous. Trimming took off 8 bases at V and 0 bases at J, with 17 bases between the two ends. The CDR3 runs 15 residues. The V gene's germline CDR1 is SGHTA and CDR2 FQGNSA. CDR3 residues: CASQGMAGASYEQYF. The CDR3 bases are TGTGCCAGCCAAGGTATGGCAGGAGCCTCCTACGAGCAGTACTTC.

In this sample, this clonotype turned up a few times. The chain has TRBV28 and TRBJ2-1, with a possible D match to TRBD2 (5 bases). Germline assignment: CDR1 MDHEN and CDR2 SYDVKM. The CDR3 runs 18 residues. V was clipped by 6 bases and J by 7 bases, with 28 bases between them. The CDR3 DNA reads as TGTGCCAGCAGCTTTAACCGATTCGGGAACCCAGCCATGAATGAGCAGTTCTTC. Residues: CASSFNRFGNPAMNEQFF.

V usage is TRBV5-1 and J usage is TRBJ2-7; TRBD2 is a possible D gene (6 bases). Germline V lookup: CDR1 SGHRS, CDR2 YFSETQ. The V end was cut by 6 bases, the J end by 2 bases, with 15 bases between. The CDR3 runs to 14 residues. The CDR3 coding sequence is TGCGCCAGCACCCAGGTGCCGGGAGCCTACGAGCAGTACTTC. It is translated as CASTQVPGAYEQYF.

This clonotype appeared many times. The CDR3 reads CASSYSGTRSTGELFF. CDR3 nucleotide sequence: TGTGCCAGCAGTTACTCCGGGACTAGATCGACCGGGGAGCTGTTTTTT. The chain links TRBV6-2 or TRBV6-3 to TRBJ2-2; 8 bases fit TRBD2. Trimming at V came to 0 bases and at J to 5 bases, leaving 5 bases not matched to a gene. CDR3 length equals 16 residues. Germline CDR1 reads MNHEY; CDR2 reads SVGEGT.

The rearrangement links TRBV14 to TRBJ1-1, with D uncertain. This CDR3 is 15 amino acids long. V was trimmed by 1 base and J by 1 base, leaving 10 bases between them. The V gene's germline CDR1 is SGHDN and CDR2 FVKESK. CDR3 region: CASSQVKAENTEAFF. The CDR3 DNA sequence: TGTGCCAGCAGCCAAGTTAAAGCGGAGAACACTGAAGCTTTCTTT.